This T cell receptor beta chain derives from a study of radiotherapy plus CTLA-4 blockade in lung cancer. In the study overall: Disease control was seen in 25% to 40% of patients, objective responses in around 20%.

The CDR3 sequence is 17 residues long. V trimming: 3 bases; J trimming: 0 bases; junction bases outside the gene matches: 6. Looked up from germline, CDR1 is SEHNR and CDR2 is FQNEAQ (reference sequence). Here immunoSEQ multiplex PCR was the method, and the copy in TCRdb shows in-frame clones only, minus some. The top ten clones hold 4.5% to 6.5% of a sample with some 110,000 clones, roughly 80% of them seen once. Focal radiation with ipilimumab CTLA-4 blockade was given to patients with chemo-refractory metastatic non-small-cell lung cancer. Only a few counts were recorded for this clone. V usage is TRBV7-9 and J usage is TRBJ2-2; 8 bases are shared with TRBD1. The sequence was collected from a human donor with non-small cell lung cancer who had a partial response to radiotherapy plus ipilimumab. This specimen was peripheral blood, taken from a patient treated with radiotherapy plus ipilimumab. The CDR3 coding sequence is TGTGCCAGCAGCTTTTGGGGCAGGGGGCCGAACACCGGGGAGCTGTTTTTT. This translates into CASSFWGRGPNTGELFF. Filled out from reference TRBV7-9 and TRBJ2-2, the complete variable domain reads DTGVSQNPRHKITKRGQNVTFRCDPISEHNRLYWYRQTLGQGPEFLTYFQNEAQLEKSRLLSDRFSAERPKGSFSTLEIQRTEQGDSAMYLCASSFWGRGPNTGELFFGEGSRLTVL.